These 26 T cell receptor beta chains originate from one sample sequenced in a study of T cells in Graves' hyperthyroidism and ophthalmopathy. Using RNA transcripts as the source, TCR beta CDR3 regions were amplified. The TCR CDR3 was amplified in a first-round RT-PCR using the HTBI primer set. MiXCR, run by TCRdb on the multiplex PCR reads, gives a single entry per CDR3 protein. The table includes 300,000 to 450,000 distinct CDR3 sequences, just under 25% detected once. Sequencing input: blood. All receptors come from a man in his forties or fifties with Graves' hyperthyroidism.

The chain combines TRBV10-1 with TRBJ1-6; D perhaps matches TRBD1 (5 bases). Looked up from germline, CDR1 is WNHNN and CDR2 is SYGVQD (reference sequence). The length of the CDR3 is 15 residues. Between the trimmed V and J ends, which lost 4 bases and 7 bases, there was a span of 14 bases. The CDR3 region is CASSGTGTGNSPLHF. The CDR3 nucleotides are TGCGCCAGCAGTGGAACCGGGACTGGCAATTCACCCCTCCACTTT.

With respect to this clonotype: The junction departs from the called germline gene at one end, perhaps through a read error. The chain is built from TRBV28 and TRBJ1-3; perhaps TRBD1 as D (5 bases). Germline assignment: CDR1 MDHEN and CDR2 SYDVKM. This CDR3 comprises 20 residues. Here the CDR3 DNA reads TGTACCAGCAGCGGGGCGGCCGATTGGGACGGCCTAGGGAGTGGAAACACCATATATTTT. Its protein product is CTSSGAADWDGLGSGNTIYF.

J is TRBJ2-7 and V is TRBV7-9; the match to TRBD2 covers 12 bases. V lost 5 bases to trimming and J lost 7 bases; unmatched junction nucleotides: 6. The germline CDR1 and CDR2 sequences are SEHNR and FQNEAQ (reference sequence). CDR3 length equals 14 residues. CDR3 in amino acids: CASSPTSGGREQYF. For the CDR3, the DNA is TGTGCCAGCAGCCCGACTAGCGGGGGCCGGGAGCAGTACTTC.

This chain links TRBV6-5 with TRBJ2-7; D is unresolved. CDR1 is MNHEY, CDR2 SVGAGI, per germline. The CDR3 is made up of 14 amino acids. Trimming cost V 2 bases and J 5 bases, with 13 bases left between them. The CDR3 DNA follows: TGTGCCAGCAGTTACCCGAGACGCGCCCACGAGCAGTACTTC. Translation: CASSYPRRAHEQYF.

The chain has TRBV7-9 and TRBJ2-3, with a weak D call TRBD1 (6 bases). Trimming stripped 5 bases from V and 4 bases from J, with 16 bases between. Per the germline V gene, CDR1 is SEHNR and CDR2 is FQNEAQ (reference sequence). The CDR3 is 15 amino acids. CDR3 sequence reads: CASSLGLQGSDTQYF. The CDR3 DNA reads as TGTGCCAGCAGCCTGGGTCTACAGGGTTCAGATACGCAGTATTTT.

This clonotype was counted only a few times. The chain uses TRBV13 and TRBJ1-4; TRBD1 matches at 7 bases. Per germline, CDR1 PRHDT and CDR2 FYEKMQ (reference sequence). This CDR3 is 14 amino acids long. The junction had 4 bases not matched to a gene; V was cut back by 5 bases and J by 4 bases. DNA of the CDR3: TGTGCCAGCAGCGAGACAGGGATTAATGAAAAACTGTTTTTT. Its translation: CASSETGINEKLFF.

This clonotype has only a few counts. This chain uses TRBV12-3 or TRBV12-4 with TRBJ1-2; possible D gene TRBD1, 6 bases. The CDR3 runs to 16 residues. V was trimmed by 6 bases and J by 4 bases, leaving 21 bases between them. As DNA, the CDR3 is TGTGCCAGCAGCCCCAGGGGACGGGGAGATGGCTATGGCTACACCTTC. It yields the protein CASSPRGRGDGYGYTF.

This clonotype has more than one count but fewer than ten. The rearrangement joins TRBV20-1 to TRBJ2-1, with no clear D. The CDR3 is 15 amino acids. Germline loops: CDR1 DFQATT, CDR2 SNEGSKA (reference sequence). V was cut by 6 bases and J by 2 bases, with 17 bases left in between. This chain's CDR3 is CSAPLRPSPYNEQFF. The DNA of the CDR3 is TGCAGTGCCCCTTTGCGGCCAAGCCCCTACAATGAGCAGTTCTTC.

The V gene is TRBV29-1, the J gene TRBJ2-1, with D perhaps TRBD2 (5 bases). V was cut by 5 bases and J by 7 bases, with 21 bases left in between. The CDR3 totals 15 residues. Germline CDR1 and CDR2: SQVTM and ANQGSEA. The CDR3 protein is CSVFRGYNPQNEQFF. The CDR3 DNA reads as TGCAGCGTTTTCCGGGGATACAATCCTCAGAATGAGCAGTTCTTC.

This clonotype was counted at least ten times. This sequence joins TRBV9 and TRBJ2-7; TRBD2 matches at 13 bases. The CDR3 consists of 15 residues. Per the germline V gene, CDR1 is SGDLS and CDR2 is YYNGEE. Trimming removed 0 bases from V and 5 bases from J; junction bases left unmatched: 2. The CDR3 loop is CASSVVGLAGDEQYF. CDR3 bases: TGTGCCAGCAGCGTAGTAGGACTAGCGGGAGACGAGCAGTACTTC. Together with reference TRBV9 and TRBJ2-7, the CDR3 gives the full variable domain: DSGVTQTPKHLITATGQRVTLRCSPRSGDLSVYWYQQSLDQGLQFLIQYYNGEERAKGNILERFSAQQFPDLHSELNLSSLELGDSALYFCASSVVGLAGDEQYFGPGTRLTVT.

This chain uses TRBV7-6 with TRBJ2-2; 7 nucleotides line up with TRBD2. V lost 3 bases and J lost 4; bases outside the gene matches: 8. Germline V gives CDR1 SGHVS, CDR2 FNYEAQ. The CDR3 runs 16 residues. The CDR3 reads CASSFGREVGTGELFF. The DNA for the CDR3 is TGTGCCAGCAGCTTTGGACGGGAGGTTGGCACCGGGGAGCTGTTTTTT.

The chain links TRBV6-1 to TRBJ2-7, with D perhaps TRBD1 (5 bases). Germline CDR1 is MNHNS and CDR2 is SASEGT. CDR3 length equals 11 residues. V was clipped by 11 bases and J by 5 bases, with 13 bases between them. Written as DNA, the CDR3 is TGTGCCGTCAGCAGGGCCCACGAGCAGTACTTC. Translated: CAVSRAHEQYF.

In this sample, this clonotype turned up a few times. The chain recombines TRBV20-1 with TRBJ2-1, with 7 bases that match TRBD1. Trimming removed 3 bases from V and 4 bases from J; junction bases left unmatched: 12. The germline V gene has CDR1 DFQATT and CDR2 SNEGSKA (reference sequence). The CDR3 runs to 16 residues. This CDR3 reads CSASGVRGYRYNEQFF. CDR3 nucleotides: TGCAGTGCTAGCGGTGTCAGGGGGTATCGGTACAATGAGCAGTTCTTC.

The chain employs TRBV24-1 and TRBJ2-3; 14 bases align to TRBD2. After removal of 2 bases from V and 6 bases from J, the junction contained 3 bases not matched to a gene. Germline lookup yields CDR1 KGHDR and CDR2 SFDVKD. The CDR3 covers 16 residues. The CDR3 here is CATSDSTSGRDDTQYF. In DNA, the CDR3 is TGTGCCACCAGTGATTCGACTAGCGGGAGGGATGATACGCAGTATTTT.

The chain links TRBV11-3 to TRBJ2-5, with a possible D match to TRBD2 (6 bases). The length of the CDR3 is 17 residues. V lost 0 bases, J lost 3 bases, and 17 bases lay in between. Germline loops: CDR1 SGHNT, CDR2 YENEEA. CDR3 amino acids: CASSLELAGTLKETQYF. As DNA, the CDR3 is TGTGCCAGCAGCTTAGAATTGGCCGGGACTCTAAAAGAGACCCAGTACTTC.

This clonotype was observed once. The chain has TRBV7-2 and TRBJ1-1, with 8 bases matching TRBD1. Germline lookup yields CDR1 SGHTA and CDR2 FQGNSA. The CDR3 totals 15 residues. J lost 7 bases, V lost 5 bases, and 12 bases had no gene match. Here the CDR3 reads CASSAEQGVLDEAFF. In DNA form, the CDR3 reads TGTGCCAGCAGCGCAGAACAGGGGGTCTTAGATGAAGCTTTCTTT.

In this sample, this clonotype turned up many times. The rearrangement uses TRBV12-3 or TRBV12-4 and TRBJ2-3; 12 positions match TRBD2. The junction had 4 bases not matched to a gene; V was cut back by 7 bases and J by 2 bases. This CDR3 region has 15 residues. For the CDR3, the DNA is TGTGCCAGCAACCTAGCGGGGGGGATCACAGATACGCAGTATTTT. Encoded protein: CASNLAGGITDTQYF.

This clonotype was observed many times. The V gene is TRBV7-9, the J gene TRBJ2-4; D is tentatively TRBD1 or TRBD2 (5 bases each). The CDR3 is 15 residues long. Germline V gives CDR1 SEHNR, CDR2 FQNEAQ (reference sequence). V was trimmed by 1 base and J by 8 bases, leaving 15 bases between them. The CDR3 loop reads CASSLELGVTDIQYF. CDR3 bases: TGTGCCAGCAGCTTAGAGTTGGGGGTTACGGACATTCAGTACTTC.

The sample holds many counts of this clonotype. The chain joins TRBV11-2 to TRBJ2-7; perhaps TRBD1 as D (5 bases). V was pared by 5 bases and J by 3 bases, with 20 bases between. Germline lookup yields CDR1 SGHAT and CDR2 FQNNGV. The CDR3 contains 16 residues. In nucleotides, the CDR3 is TGTGCCAGCAGCCCCAGGTCTGGGGCCGTTGGCTACGAGCAGTACTTC. Translated: CASSPRSGAVGYEQYF.

The chain has TRBV7-2 and TRBJ2-5; 10 nucleotides agree with TRBD2. The trim removed 5 bases at V and 3 bases at J, leaving 9 bases unmatched. Germline CDR1 SGHTA, CDR2 FQGNSA. The CDR3 covers 16 residues. For the CDR3, the DNA is TGTGCCAGCAGCCCCATGACTAGCGGGTTTAAAGAGACCCAGTACTTC. Translated, it gives CASSPMTSGFKETQYF. Full variable domain (outside the CDR3, taken from reference TRBV7-2 and TRBJ2-5): GAGVSQSPSNKVTEKGKDVELRCDPISGHTALYWYRQSLGQGLEFLIYFQGNSAPDKSGLPSDRFSAERTGGSVSTLTIQRTQQEDSAVYLCASSPMTSGFKETQYFGPGTRLLVL.

The rearrangement links TRBV6-2 or TRBV6-3 to TRBJ2-7; TRBD1 might be the D (5 bases). The CDR3 length is 14 residues. Germline assignment: CDR1 MNHEY and CDR2 SVGEGT. The V end was cut by 4 bases, the J end by 2 bases, with 12 bases between. CDR3 sequence: CASSSPGQAYEQYF. The CDR3 DNA sequence: TGTGCCAGCAGTTCCCCAGGGCAGGCCTACGAGCAGTACTTC.

The chain recombines TRBV30 with TRBJ2-1, with 10 bases matching TRBD2. V shed 2 bases and J 1 base; nucleotides not matched to a gene: 5. The germline V gene has CDR1 GTSNPN and CDR2 SVGIG (reference sequence). This CDR3 is 16 amino acids long. The CDR3 reads CAWSSRTSGSYNEQFF. CDR3 nucleotides: TGTGCCTGGAGTTCCCGGACTAGCGGATCCTACAATGAGCAGTTCTTC. Drawing the rest from reference TRBV30 and TRBJ2-1, the complete variable domain is SQTIHQWPATLVQPVGSPLSLECTVEGTSNPNLYWYRQAAGRGLQLLFYSVGIGQISSEVPQNLSASRPQDRQFILSSKKLLLSDSGFYLCAWSSRTSGSYNEQFFGPGTRLTVL.

The table lists this clonotype with a few counts. The genes are TRBV28 and TRBJ2-1; 12 bases map to TRBD2. The length of the CDR3 is 16 residues. From germline, CDR1 is MDHEN and CDR2 SYDVKM. With V trimmed by 6 bases and J by 10 bases, 13 bases remained unmatched. The CDR3 DNA sequence: TGTGCCAGCAGGGGGGGGACTAGCGGGTTGGGAGGCGAGCAGTTCTTC. It yields the protein CASRGGTSGLGGEQFF.

The chain recombines TRBV3-1 with TRBJ2-3, with no clear D. The CDR3 has 13 amino acids. CDR1 LGHDT and CDR2 YNNKEL come from the germline V gene (reference sequence). V lost 5 bases and J lost 6, with 12 bases in between. The chain's CDR3 is CASSLSPGDTQYF. CDR3 DNA: TGTGCCAGCAGCTTATCCCCGGGCGATACGCAGTATTTT.

This clonotype has a handful of counts. The chain employs TRBV18 and TRBJ2-5; D ambiguous. CDR1 and CDR2 from the germline V gene are KGHSH and LQKENI. Trimming left V 0 bases short and J 4 bases short, with 9 bases between. There are 14 residues in the CDR3. CDR3 sequence (DNA): TGTGCCAGCTCACCACCGACGGTGGCAGAGACCCAGTACTTC. It translates to CASSPPTVAETQYF.

This clonotype was recorded many times. The chain combines TRBV24-1 with TRBJ2-1; D not certain. Trimming took 3 bases from V and 5 from J, leaving 10 bases between them. Germline V gene data show CDR1 as KGHDR and CDR2 as SFDVKD. The CDR3 extends over 14 amino acids. CDR3 nucleotides: TGTGCCACCAGTGATCCCTGGAAGCACAATGAGCAGTTCTTC. Encoded protein: CATSDPWKHNEQFF.